This is a list of T cell receptor beta chains from one sample in a study of blood T cell repertoires in COVID-19. Method: immunoSEQ multiplex PCR; TCRdb's copy keeps in-frame clones and lacks some. Here the sample spans about 64,000 clones, 85% to 90% being singletons. The sample was peripheral blood. The receptors derive from a middle-aged man with active COVID-19. Both conserved end residues are part of each CDR3. Fields, in order: V gene, J gene, D gene, CDR3 protein, CDR3 DNA. A D gene is named only where the DNA matches it firmly.

V gene: TRBV27
J gene: TRBJ1-4
D gene: NA
CDR3 protein: CASSRLSGITNEKLFF
CDR3 DNA: TGTGCCAGCAGTCGTCTCTCCGGGATTACTAATGAAAAACTGTTTTTT

V gene: TRBV9
J gene: TRBJ2-7
D gene: TRBD1
CDR3 protein: CASSLRPDRISSYEQYF
CDR3 DNA: TGTGCCAGCAGCCTTCGTCCGGACAGGATAAGCTCCTACGAGCAGTACTTC

V gene: TRBV11-2
J gene: TRBJ1-4
D gene: NA
CDR3 protein: CASSLEREEKLFF
CDR3 DNA: TGTGCCAGCAGCTTAGAGAGGGAGGAAAAACTGTTTTTT

V gene: TRBV7-9
J gene: TRBJ2-1
D gene: TRBD2
CDR3 protein: CASSPLAGTTEQFF
CDR3 DNA: TGTGCCAGCAGCCCCTTAGCGGGAACCACCGAGCAGTTCTTC

V gene: TRBV7-2
J gene: TRBJ2-1
D gene: TRBD2
CDR3 protein: CASSVTGTSGYNEQFF
CDR3 DNA: TGTGCCAGCAGCGTCACCGGGACTAGCGGTTACAATGAGCAGTTCTTC

V gene: TRBV2
J gene: TRBJ2-7
D gene: TRBD1
CDR3 protein: CASSEPTDRGLSYEQYF
CDR3 DNA: TGTGCCAGCAGTGAACCGACGGACAGGGGGCTCTCTTACGAGCAGTACTTC

V gene: TRBV9
J gene: TRBJ1-1
D gene: NA
CDR3 protein: CASSPRGRGEAFF
CDR3 DNA: TGTGCCAGCAGCCCCAGAGGGAGGGGGGAGGCTTTCTTT

V gene: TRBV3-1/TRBV3-2
J gene: TRBJ1-2
D gene: TRBD1
CDR3 protein: CASSPRQGNYGYTF
CDR3 DNA: TGTGCCAGCAGCCCCCGACAGGGTAACTATGGCTACACCTTC

V gene: TRBV5-1
J gene: TRBJ1-2
D gene: TRBD1
CDR3 protein: CASSPMGQGLYGYTF
CDR3 DNA: TGCGCCAGCAGCCCAATGGGACAGGGACTCTATGGCTACACCTTC

V gene: TRBV2
J gene: TRBJ2-3
D gene: TRBD2
CDR3 protein: CASSRASGSSTDTQYF
CDR3 DNA: TGTGCCAGTAGTCGGGCTAGCGGGAGTAGCACAGATACGCAGTATTTT